Listed below are T cell receptor beta chains from one sample, sequenced in a study of blood T cell repertoires in COVID-19. Method: immunoSEQ multiplex PCR; TCRdb's copy keeps in-frame clones and lacks some. The sample consists of 70,000 to 75,000 clones, around 90% of them appearing once. Sequenced sample: peripheral blood. These receptors were taken from a human donor in a cohort sampled during active COVID-19. CDR3s include the opening cysteine and the closing phenylalanine or tryptophan. Each record gives: J gene, V gene, D gene, clone size, CDR3 DNA, CDR3 protein. D genes are given only for firm matches. Some rows have no size entry. The others give once, few or many, or a class for an expanded clone.

>TRBJ1-3|TRBV18|.|.
TGTGCCAGCTCACCAGGGGCACTCAGCTCTGGAAACACCATATATTTT
CASSPGALSSGNTIYF
>TRBJ2-7|TRBV29-1|.|.
TGCAGCGCAAAGACGGAGGGGTGGCACGAGCAGTACTTC
CSAKTEGWHEQYF
>TRBJ2-1|TRBV5-8|TRBD1|.
TGTGCCAGCAGCTATGGACAGGGGGTCTCCTACAATGAGCAGTTCTTC
CASSYGQGVSYNEQFF
>TRBJ1-1|TRBV18|TRBD1|.
TGTGCCAGCTCACCACGGACAGGGGTTGGGGACTCTGAAGCTTTCTTT
CASSPRTGVGDSEAFF
>TRBJ2-2|TRBV6-6|.|.
TGTGCCAGCAGTTACGATGTAGACACCGGGGAGCTGTTTTTT
CASSYDVDTGELFF
>TRBJ2-7|TRBV6-5|TRBD2|.
TGTGCCAGCAGCCTAATAGCGGGAGCCCTCTACGAGCAGTACTTC
CASSLIAGALYEQYF
>TRBJ2-3|TRBV6-8|.|.
TGTGCCAGCAGTTACTTCGGGACTGCAGGTTCCCTGCGGGATACGCAGTATTTT
CASSYFGTAGSLRDTQYF
>TRBJ2-7|TRBV5-6|TRBD1|.
TGTGCCAGCAGCTCAGGACAGGGTTGGGTGGGGAACTACTTC
CASSSGQGWVGNYF
>TRBJ2-2|TRBV7-8|.|.
TGTGCCAGCAGCCCCCGTGGGGGGTTGGAAAACGGGGAGCTGTTTTTT
CASSPRGGLENGELFF
>TRBJ1-2|TRBV28|TRBD1|.
TGTGCCAGCGAGTCAGGGACAGTGAGATATGGCTACACCTTC
CASESGTVRYGYTF
>TRBJ2-4|TRBV28|TRBD1|.
TGTGCCAGCAGTTCAGGGGGCTTAAATGTAAACATTCAGTACTTC
CASSSGGLNVNIQYF
>TRBJ2-7|TRBV6-5|.|.
TGTGCCAGCAGTTACATTGACTCCGTTTACGAGCAGTACTTC
CASSYIDSVYEQYF
>TRBJ1-5|TRBV7-9|.|once
TGTGCCAGCAGCCCGGCACAGGGATACAATCAGCCCCAGCATTTT
CASSPAQGYNQPQHF
>TRBJ1-3|TRBV3-1/TRBV3-2|.|.
TGTGCCAGCAGCCTAGGGGCTTCTGGAAACACCATATATTTT
CASSLGASGNTIYF
>TRBJ2-1|TRBV7-8|.|.
TGTGCCAGCAGCTTAGTCGGTAGCGATGAGCAGTTCTTC
CASSLVGSDEQFF
>TRBJ2-7|TRBV27|TRBD2|.
TGTGCCAGCAACCTACTAGCGGGAGGGCCCTACGAGCAGTACTTC
CASNLLAGGPYEQYF
>TRBJ2-1|TRBV18|.|.
TGTGCCAGCTCCCGGGCGGGCAGAAATCCCCCCAATGAGCAGTTCTTC
CASSRAGRNPPNEQFF
>TRBJ2-7|TRBV4-2|.|.
TGTGCCAGCAGCCAAGGACGGGGAATATACGAGCAGTACTTC
CASSQGRGIYEQYF
>TRBJ2-1|TRBV6-2/TRBV6-3|.|.
TGTGCCAGCAGCGAGGACTACCCTACTTATAGCTCCTACAATGAGCAGTTCTTC
CASSEDYPTYSSYNEQFF
>TRBJ2-2|TRBV3-1/TRBV3-2|.|.
TGTGCCAGCAGCACAATCGACACCGGGGAGCTGTTTTTT
CASSTIDTGELFF
>TRBJ1-1|TRBV7-9|.|.
TGTGCCAGCAGCAGCTTACTTGAAGCTTTCTTT
CASSSLLEAFF
>TRBJ2-7|TRBV7-9|TRBD1|many
TGTGCCAGCAGCTCACCGGGACAGGGCCACGAGCAGTACTTC
CASSSPGQGHEQYF
>TRBJ2-5|TRBV20-1|.|.
TGCAGTGTATACAGGGCGGAGACCCAGTACTTC
CSVYRAETQYF
>TRBJ1-1|TRBV2|.|.
TGTGCCAGCAGTGCAGGGGAAGGCACTGAAGCTTTCTTT
CASSAGEGTEAFF
>TRBJ2-7|TRBV3-1/TRBV3-2|.|.
TGTGCCAGCAGCCAAGGAGGGGGAGTCGAGCAGTACTTC
CASSQGGGVEQYF
>TRBJ1-4|TRBV29-1|TRBD1|.
TGCAGCGTCGGTACAGGGGGAGGAGGTGAAAAACTGTTTTTT
CSVGTGGGGEKLFF
>TRBJ1-2|TRBV20-1|.|.
TGCAGTGCTAGTAGACAGAACTATGGCTACACCTTC
CSASRQNYGYTF
>TRBJ1-3|TRBV9|.|.
TGTGCCAGCAGCGTGGGCCGGGGAAGGGGGAGCTCTGGAAACACCATATATTTT
CASSVGRGRGSSGNTIYF
>TRBJ1-6|TRBV7-9|.|few
TGTGCCAGCAGCTTAGGCGGCCAGAGCTCCTATAATTCACCCCTCCACTTT
CASSLGGQSSYNSPLHF
>TRBJ1-2|TRBV7-2|.|few
TGTGCCAGCAGCCTCAACTATGGCTACACCTTC
CASSLNYGYTF
>TRBJ1-3|TRBV19|.|.
TGTGCCAGTAGTGCGGGAGGCCGACCTCTTACCGGAAACACCATATATTTT
CASSAGGRPLTGNTIYF
>TRBJ1-1|TRBV3-1/TRBV3-2|.|.
TGTGCCAGCAGCCAGGGGAGAGGCACTGAAGCTTTCTTT
CASSQGRGTEAFF
>TRBJ2-1|TRBV2|TRBD1|.
TGTGCCAGCAGTGACGGGACAGTGATAACCTACAATGAGCAGTTCTTC
CASSDGTVITYNEQFF
>TRBJ1-1|TRBV14|TRBD1|.
TGTGCCAGCAGCCCCTACTACACTGGACAGGGAAGCGAAGCTTTCTTT
CASSPYYTGQGSEAFF
>TRBJ2-5|TRBV6-6|TRBD1|.
TGTGCCAGCAGTTACGGGGACAGATCGGGGGAGACCCAGTACTTC
CASSYGDRSGETQYF
>TRBJ1-5|TRBV19|.|.
TGTGCCAGTAGTATTTCAGTGAGGGATCAGCCCCAGCATTTT
CASSISVRDQPQHF
>TRBJ2-1|TRBV7-9|TRBD2|once
TGTGCCAGCAGCTCCTATAGCGGGAGGGCCCTCAAGCAGTTCTTC
CASSSYSGRALKQFF
>TRBJ2-2|TRBV9|TRBD1|.
TGTGCCAGCAGCGCCCGGGACAGCAACCTACCGAGAACCGGGGAGCTGTTTTTT
CASSARDSNLPRTGELFF
>TRBJ2-3|TRBV5-1|.|once
TGCGCCAGCAGCCCCTCTCGGTCGACCGGGGGAGATACGCAGTATTTT
CASSPSRSTGGDTQYF
>TRBJ2-3|TRBV7-9|.|.
TGTGCCAGCAGCCCAGGTGCAGATACGCAGTATTTT
CASSPGADTQYF
>TRBJ2-7|TRBV18|TRBD1|.
TGTGCCAGCTCAGGACCGGGACAGGGGGGGGAGCAGTACTTC
CASSGPGQGGEQYF
>TRBJ2-1|TRBV9|.|.
TGTGCCAGCAGCGTGGGGGCCGACAATGAGCAGTTCTTC
CASSVGADNEQFF
>TRBJ2-5|TRBV19|.|.
TGTGCCAGTAGTGCTCTAAAGGACAGTTCTCAAGAGACCCAGTACTTC
CASSALKDSSQETQYF
>TRBJ1-2|TRBV9|TRBD1|.
TGTGCCAGCAGCGTAGCAAGGGACAGGGGTGGCTACACCTTC
CASSVARDRGGYTF
>TRBJ2-3|TRBV20-1|.|.
TGCAGTGCTAGAGTTCGGGATACGCAGTATTTT
CSARVRDTQYF
>TRBJ1-5|TRBV28|TRBD1|.
TGTGCCAGCAGTTTTGGACAGGGCCTAATCCAACCCCAGCATTTT
CASSFGQGLIQPQHF
>TRBJ2-7|TRBV21-1|.|.
TGTGCCAGCAGCAACCCGGGGGAGGACAGGGATTACGAGCAGTACTTC
CASSNPGEDRDYEQYF
>TRBJ2-1|TRBV21-1|.|.
TGTGCCAGCAAAGGGGAACTAGCGGAAAACAATGAGCAGTTCTTC
CASKGELAENNEQFF
>TRBJ1-2|TRBV4-2|TRBD1|.
TGTGCCAGCAGCCAGGCTACAGGGGATGGCTACACCTTC
CASSQATGDGYTF
>TRBJ1-3|TRBV5-1|.|.
TGCGCCAGCAGCCGGGTGGCAGGGACTGGAAACACCATATATTTT
CASSRVAGTGNTIYF
>TRBJ2-1|TRBV11-3|.|.
TGTGCCAGCAGCAAAGGGGTAGGGAATGAGCAGTTCTTC
CASSKGVGNEQFF
>TRBJ2-7|TRBV28|.|.
TGTGCCAGCAGTTTACCCGGTGTCTACGAGCAGTACTTC
CASSLPGVYEQYF
>TRBJ2-2|TRBV13|.|.
TGTGCCAGCAGCGATAGCGAGAACACCGGGGAGCTGTTTTTT
CASSDSENTGELFF
>TRBJ2-7|TRBV7-2|TRBD2|once
TGTGCCAGCAGGCCGGGACTAGTCGTAACCGAGCAGTACTTC
CASRPGLVVTEQYF